A single sample is the source of the 9 T cell receptor beta chains below, sequenced in a study of regulatory T cells in long-lasting Graves disease listed by TCRdb under 2021. The time point tag for this specimen amounts to: persistent/refractory GD, antithyroid drugs over 5 years with positive TRAb. For both TCR sequencing and RNA sequencing, RNA was extracted from PBMCs in TRIzol. The protocol used for the library was multiplex PCR. TCRdb names Illumina HiSeq 4000 as the instrument used. TCR beta libraries were built with iRepertoire HTBI primers and Arm-PCR amplification of CDR3 regions. TCRdb applied fastp at Q25 and MiXCR to the public reads, then kept only in-frame beta chains. Each record represents a unique CDR3 protein, reported with the most common genes and DNA among its rows. In this sample the table shows about 290,000 distinct CDR3 sequences, 20% to 25% of which occur a single time. The ten largest clonotypes hold just over 55% of the sample.

Sample: peripheral blood mononuclear cells (PBMCs), taken when the disease was refractory, from a patient treated with antithyroid drugs. The receptors were sampled from a female donor with Graves disease.

This clonotype was seen at least ten times. The V call is TRBV6-5, the J call TRBJ2-7, with D tentatively TRBD1 (6 bases). V shed 4 bases and J shed 4 bases, with 11 bases lying between them. The CDR3 length is 13 residues. CDR1 and CDR2 (germline): MNHEY, SVGAGI. The chain's CDR3 is CASSWQGTYEQYF. The CDR3 DNA follows: TGTGCCAGCAGTTGGCAGGGGACATACGAGCAGTACTTC.

This clonotype was observed many times. The chain recombines TRBV3-1 with TRBJ2-5; D is undetermined. Trimming left V 1 base short and J 1 base short, with 10 bases between. Germline CDR1 and CDR2: LGHDT and YNNKEL (reference sequence). This CDR3 comprises 15 residues. CDR3 coding DNA: TGTGCCAGCAGCCAAGGACCAATCAGCCAAGAGACCCAGTACTTC. This sequence encodes CASSQGPISQETQYF.

A remark on this clonotype: A much larger clonotype is one base distant, so this may be a read error. The chain has TRBV27 and TRBJ1-2, with D tentatively TRBD1 (6 bases). This CDR3 has 14 amino acids. Germline V gene lookup returns CDR1 MNHEY and CDR2 SMNVEV (reference sequence). The DNA of the CDR3 is TGTGCCAGCAGTTTATCGGACAGTAACTATGGCTGCACCTTC. The encoded protein is CASSLSDSNYGCTF.

This clonotype was observed once. V usage is TRBV19 and J usage is TRBJ2-7, with D hard to call. Germline CDR1 and CDR2: LNHDA and SQIVND (reference sequence). The CDR3 covers 14 residues. Deletions cut 7 bases from V and 3 bases from J, with 16 bases between. The CDR3 loop is CASKFPNLDYEQYF. CDR3 bases: TGTGCCAGTAAGTTCCCCAATCTCGACTACGAGCAGTACTTC.

This clonotype has just a few counts. This chain links TRBV7-8 with TRBJ2-7; 11 bases map to TRBD2. J gave up 6 bases and V 5 bases, and 9 bases lay outside the gene matches. The germline gives CDR1 SGHVS, CDR2 FQNEAQ. CDR3 length equals 15 residues. CDR3 in DNA: TGTGCCAGCAGCACTACTAGCGGGAGTCTCAGCGAGCAGTACTTC. This gives the protein CASSTTSGSLSEQYF.

The J gene is TRBJ2-2, the V gene TRBV3-1; TRBD2 matches 7 bases. The CDR3 covers 13 residues. Germline V gives CDR1 LGHDT, CDR2 YNNKEL (reference sequence). V trimming: 4 bases; J trimming: 7 bases; junction bases outside the gene matches: 3. CDR3 residues: CASSRLADGELFF. Here the CDR3 DNA reads TGTGCCAGCAGCCGACTAGCAGACGGGGAGCTGTTTTTT.

This clonotype was seen a few times. The rearrangement joins TRBV5-5 to TRBJ2-7; possibly TRBD2 for D (6 bases). The V end lost 0 bases, the J end lost 0 bases, and 13 bases lay between the germline ends. This CDR3 spans 16 amino acids. The germline gives CDR1 SGHKS, CDR2 YYEKEE (reference sequence). Written as DNA, the CDR3 is TGTGCCAGCAGCTTGGGGGGAGGACATGCCTCCTACGAGCAGTACTTC. This sequence encodes CASSLGGGHASYEQYF.

This chain joins TRBV20-1 and TRBJ2-4, with TRBD1 as a possible D gene (6 bases). Germline values: CDR1 DFQATT, CDR2 SNEGSKA (reference sequence). V was trimmed by 6 bases and J by 9 bases, leaving 9 bases between them. There are 10 residues in the CDR3. The CDR3 reads CSASRGIQYF. DNA of the CDR3: TGCAGTGCAAGCAGGGGCATTCAGTACTTC.

Regarding this clonotype: A far larger clone is a single base away, which makes a read error likely. The rearrangement joins TRBV6-2 or TRBV6-3 to TRBJ1-5, with TRBD1 matching 7 bases. The CDR3 loop spans 13 amino acids. CDR1 and CDR2 (germline): MNHEY, SVGEGT. The V gene end was trimmed by 8 bases and the J gene end by 6 bases; junction bases not matched to a gene: 7. CDR3 DNA sequence: TGTGCCAGCCAGGACAGGCACATTCAGCCCCAGCATTTT. Protein: CASQDRHIQPQHF.